This TCR beta chain was identified in a study of cytomegalovirus exposure and HLA in healthy donors. Amplification used 60 Vbeta primers and 13 Jbeta primers. Data came from immunoSEQ multiplex PCR; TCRdb stores just in-frame clones and leaves some out. The data show roughly 150,000 clones, 85% seen once. Overall study findings and caveats: It was 150 to 200 TCR beta chains that were listed as cytomegalovirus-associated.

Germline lookup yields CDR1 SGHVS and CDR2 FNYEAQ. V lost 5 bases and J lost 7; bases outside the gene matches: 14. This CDR3 is 16 amino acids long. With regard to this clone: The antigen is unknown.

The chain combines TRBV7-6 with TRBJ1-5, with 7 bases fitting TRBD1. This receptor was obtained from a man younger than 45 in good health and CMV-seropositive. The sequenced sample consisted of PBMCs. CDR3 in amino acids: CASSAGTEGLGQPQHF. In DNA, the CDR3 is TGTGCCAGCAGCGCGGGGACAGAGGGTTTGGGCCAGCCCCAGCATTTT.